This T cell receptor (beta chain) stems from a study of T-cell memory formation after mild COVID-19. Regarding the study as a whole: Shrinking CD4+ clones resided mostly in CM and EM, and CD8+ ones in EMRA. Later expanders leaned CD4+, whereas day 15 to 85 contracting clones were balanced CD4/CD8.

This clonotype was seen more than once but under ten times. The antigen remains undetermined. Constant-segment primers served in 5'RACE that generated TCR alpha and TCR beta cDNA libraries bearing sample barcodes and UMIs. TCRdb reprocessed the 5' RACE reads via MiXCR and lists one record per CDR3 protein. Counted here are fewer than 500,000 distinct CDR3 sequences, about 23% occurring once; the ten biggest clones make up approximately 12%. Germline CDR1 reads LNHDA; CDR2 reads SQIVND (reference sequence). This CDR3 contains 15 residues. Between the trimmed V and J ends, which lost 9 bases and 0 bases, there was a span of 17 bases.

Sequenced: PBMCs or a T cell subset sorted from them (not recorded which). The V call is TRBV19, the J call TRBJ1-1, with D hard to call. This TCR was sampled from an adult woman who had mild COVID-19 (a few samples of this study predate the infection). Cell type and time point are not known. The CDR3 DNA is TGTGCCAGCGTATCGGGAGGACTGCTGAACACTGAAGCTTTCTTT. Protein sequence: CASVSGGLLNTEAFF.